Listed below are T cell receptor beta chains from one sample, sequenced in a study of beta chain features in type 1 diabetes. TCRdb keeps only in-frame clones here, not all; method: immunoSEQ multiplex PCR. This sample yields about 180,000 clones, of which about 13% are seen a single time; less than 0.7% belongs to the top ten. Sequenced material: central memory CD4+ T cells from blood. The receptor set was obtained from a woman aged 18-29 years in good health. Each CDR3 is given with its conserved first and last residue. A D gene is named only where the DNA matches it firmly. For some rows the clone size is stated as once, few or many, or as a class when expanded; others skip it.

j_call d_call v_call clone_size cdr3_aa cdr3_nt
TRBJ1-1 . TRBV9 many CASSVDTRNTEAFF TGTGCCAGCAGCGTCGATACGAGGAACACTGAAGCTTTCTTT
TRBJ2-7 . TRBV5-6 few CASSFQGYEQYF TGTGCCAGCAGCTTCCAGGGGTACGAGCAGTACTTC
TRBJ1-1 . TRBV27 few CASSFTGLNTEAFF TGTGCCAGCAGTTTTACAGGGCTGAACACTGAAGCTTTCTTT
TRBJ2-7 . TRBV7-9 many CASSFGGTGDYEQYF TGTGCCAGCAGTTTCGGGGGGACAGGAGACTACGAGCAGTACTTC
TRBJ2-5 TRBD1 TRBV9 few CASSARQGEMETQYF TGTGCCAGCAGCGCGCGACAGGGGGAGATGGAGACCCAGTACTTC
TRBJ1-1 . TRBV7-9 few CASSFDTNTEAFF TGTGCCAGCAGCTTTGACACGAACACTGAAGCTTTCTTT
TRBJ1-5 TRBD1 TRBV2 . CASRGGQGRRQPQHF TGTGCCAGCAGGGGGGGACAGGGCAGGCGTCAGCCCCAGCATTTT
TRBJ2-1 TRBD2 TRBV4-1 few CASSLPTSGIYNEQFF TGCGCCAGCAGCCTTCCCACTAGCGGAATATACAATGAGCAGTTCTTC
TRBJ2-5 . TRBV30 . CAWSVPRGMRETQYF TGTGCCTGGAGTGTACCCAGGGGAATGCGGGAGACCCAGTACTTC
TRBJ2-5 . TRBV5-1 . CASSFRDSKETQYF TGCGCCAGCAGCTTCCGGGACTCTAAAGAGACCCAGTACTTC
TRBJ2-2 TRBD2 TRBV23-1 few CASSHGLAGGGTGELFF TGCGCCAGCAGTCACGGACTAGCGGGAGGAGGCACCGGGGAGCTGTTTTTT
TRBJ2-5 . TRBV2 few CASSEQAVQETQYF TGTGCCAGCAGTGAACAGGCAGTACAAGAGACCCAGTACTTC
TRBJ2-5 . TRBV9 many CASSADLKTQYF TGTGCCAGCAGCGCAGATCTTAAGACCCAGTACTTC
TRBJ2-7 . TRBV30 few CAWSVRDYEQYF TGTGCCTGGAGTGTCAGGGACTACGAGCAGTACTTC
TRBJ2-3 . TRBV6-1 . CAYGRDSDTQYF TGTGCCTACGGCAGGGACTCAGATACGCAGTATTTT
TRBJ2-3 TRBD2 TRBV28 . CASSPGTSGTDTQYF TGTGCCAGCAGTCCAGGGACTAGCGGCACAGATACGCAGTATTTT
TRBJ2-7 . TRBV28 . CASSQTVYEQYF TGTGCCAGCAGTCAGACAGTCTACGAGCAGTACTTC
TRBJ1-1 . TRBV11-3 . CASSQGLNTEAFF TGTGCCAGCAGTCAGGGGTTGAACACTGAAGCTTTCTTT
TRBJ1-4 . TRBV20-1 . CSASHSRWVFF TGCAGTGCTTCCCACAGTAGATGGGTGTTTTTT
TRBJ2-5 . TRBV28 once CATTPGAWETQYF TGTGCCACCACTCCTGGGGCTTGGGAGACCCAGTACTTC
TRBJ1-2 . TRBV4-1 . CASSQERQGYGYTF TGCGCCAGCAGCCAAGAACGCCAGGGCTATGGCTACACCTTC
TRBJ1-1 . TRBV27 few CATIGSPGNTEAFF TGTGCCACCATCGGGTCTCCGGGGAACACTGAAGCTTTCTTT
TRBJ1-4 TRBD1 TRBV9 . CASSAATGLNEKLFF TGTGCCAGCAGCGCCGCGACAGGGTTGAACGAAAAACTGTTTTTT
TRBJ2-3 TRBD1 TRBV5-1 . CASSPDRGWGRTDTQYF TGCGCCAGCAGCCCTGACAGGGGTTGGGGGCGCACAGATACGCAGTATTTT
TRBJ1-4 . TRBV30 few CAWRALGREGEKLFF TGTGCCTGGAGAGCCCTGGGACGGGAGGGAGAAAAACTGTTTTTT
TRBJ2-2 . TRBV28 few CASSYRTANTGELFF TGTGCCAGCAGTTACCGGACAGCTAACACCGGGGAGCTGTTTTTT
TRBJ2-5 . TRBV4-1 few CASSQGTALQETQYF TGCGCCAGCAGCCAAGGGACAGCACTCCAAGAGACCCAGTACTTC
TRBJ2-1 TRBD2 TRBV25-1 . CASSEASGRRVNEQFF TGTGCCAGCAGTGAGGCTAGCGGGAGGAGGGTCAATGAGCAGTTCTTC
TRBJ1-1 . TRBV5-4 . CASSRQERTEAFF TGTGCCAGCAGCCGACAGGAGAGGACTGAAGCTTTCTTT
TRBJ2-2 TRBD2 TRBV6-5 few CASSRTSAGELFF TGTGCCAGCAGTAGAACTAGCGCCGGGGAGCTGTTTTTT
TRBJ2-7 TRBD2 TRBV28 few CASTKLADHYEQYF TGTGCCAGCACTAAACTAGCGGACCATTACGAGCAGTACTTC
TRBJ1-1 TRBD1 TRBV7-3 . CASSLSFGLGQGEAFF TGTGCCAGCAGCTTAAGTTTCGGGTTAGGACAGGGTGAAGCTTTCTTT
TRBJ2-6 . TRBV19 few CASSSASGHSGANVLTF TGTGCCAGTAGCTCCGCGTCGGGACACTCTGGGGCCAACGTCCTGACTTTC
TRBJ1-5 TRBD1 TRBV30 . CAWTGQGGQPQHF TGTGCCTGGACAGGACAGGGTGGACAGCCCCAGCATTTT
TRBJ1-1 TRBD1 TRBV30 . CAWSVQFQGGRGYPEAFF TGTGCCTGGAGTGTACAATTCCAGGGCGGCAGGGGGTACCCTGAAGCTTTCTTT
TRBJ2-5 TRBD2 TRBV7-9 few CASTQAGGLETQYF TGTGCCAGCACCCAAGCGGGGGGGCTGGAGACCCAGTACTTC
TRBJ2-2 TRBD2 TRBV7-6 . CASSFGGRNTGELFF TGTGCCAGCAGCTTCGGCGGGAGGAACACCGGGGAGCTGTTTTTT
TRBJ2-3 TRBD2 TRBV7-9 . CASSLEGLAGDTDTQYF TGTGCCAGCAGCTTAGAGGGACTAGCGGGGGACACAGATACGCAGTATTTT
TRBJ2-1 TRBD2 TRBV28 few CASSRGTSGRSEQFF TGTGCCAGCAGTCGGGGGACTAGCGGGAGAAGTGAGCAGTTCTTC